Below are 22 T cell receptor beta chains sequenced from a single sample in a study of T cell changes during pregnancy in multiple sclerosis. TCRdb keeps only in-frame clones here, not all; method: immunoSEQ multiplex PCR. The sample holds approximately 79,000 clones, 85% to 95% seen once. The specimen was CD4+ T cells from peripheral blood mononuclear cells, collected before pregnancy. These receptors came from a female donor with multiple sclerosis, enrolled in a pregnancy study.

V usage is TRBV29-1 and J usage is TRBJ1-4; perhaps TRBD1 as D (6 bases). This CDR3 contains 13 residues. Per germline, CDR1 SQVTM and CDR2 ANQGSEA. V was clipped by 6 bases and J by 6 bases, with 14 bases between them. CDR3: CSVQQGWDEKLFF. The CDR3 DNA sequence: TGCAGCGTGCAACAGGGTTGGGATGAAAAACTGTTTTTT.

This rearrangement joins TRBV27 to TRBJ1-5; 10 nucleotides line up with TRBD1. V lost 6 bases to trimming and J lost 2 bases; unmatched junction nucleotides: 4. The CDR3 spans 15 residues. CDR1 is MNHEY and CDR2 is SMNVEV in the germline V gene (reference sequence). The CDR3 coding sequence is TGTGCCAGCAGCCGGGACAGGGGTGGCAATCAGCCCCAGCATTTT. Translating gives CASSRDRGGNQPQHF.

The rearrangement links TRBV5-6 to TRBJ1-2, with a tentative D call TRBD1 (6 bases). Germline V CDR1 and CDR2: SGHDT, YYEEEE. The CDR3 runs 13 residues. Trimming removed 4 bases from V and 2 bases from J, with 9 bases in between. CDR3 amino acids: CASSQDRNYGYTF. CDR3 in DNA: TGTGCCAGCAGCCAGGACAGAAACTATGGCTACACCTTC.

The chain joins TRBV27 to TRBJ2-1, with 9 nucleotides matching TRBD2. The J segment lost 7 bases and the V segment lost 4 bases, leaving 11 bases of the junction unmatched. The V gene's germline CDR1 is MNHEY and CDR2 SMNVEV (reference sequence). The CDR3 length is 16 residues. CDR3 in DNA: TGTGCCAGCAGTTCGACCCCGGGACTAGCTGGGAATGAGCAGTTCTTC. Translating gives CASSSTPGLAGNEQFF.

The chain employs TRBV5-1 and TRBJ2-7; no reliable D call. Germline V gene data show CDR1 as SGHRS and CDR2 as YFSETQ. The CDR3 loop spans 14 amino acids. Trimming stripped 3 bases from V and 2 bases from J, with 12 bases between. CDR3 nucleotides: TGCGCCAGCAGCTCCCTCCTCGAGCCCTACGAGCAGTACTTC. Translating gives CASSSLLEPYEQYF.

In DNA, the CDR3 is TGTGCCAGCAGCTTAGGGGTAGCGGGGCTTACATACAATGAGCAGTTCTTC. Its protein product is CASSLGVAGLTYNEQFF. The V gene is TRBV7-8, the J gene TRBJ2-1, with 8 bases fitting TRBD2. The V segment lost 1 base and the J segment 4 bases; nucleotides outside the gene matches: 9. The CDR3 contains 17 residues. Germline lookup yields CDR1 SGHVS and CDR2 FQNEAQ.

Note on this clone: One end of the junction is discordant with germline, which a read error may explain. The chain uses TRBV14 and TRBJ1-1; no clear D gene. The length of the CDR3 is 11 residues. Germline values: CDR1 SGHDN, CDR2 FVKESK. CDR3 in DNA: TGTGCCAGCAGCGAAGAGTCTAAGGCTTTCTTT. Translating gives CASSEESKAFF. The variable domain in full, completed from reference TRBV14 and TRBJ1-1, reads EAGVTQFPSHSVIEKGQTVTLRCDPISGHDNLYWYRRVMGKEIKFLLHFVKESKQDESGMPNNRFLAERTGGTYSTLKVQPAELEDSGVYFCASSEESKAFFGQGTRLTVV.

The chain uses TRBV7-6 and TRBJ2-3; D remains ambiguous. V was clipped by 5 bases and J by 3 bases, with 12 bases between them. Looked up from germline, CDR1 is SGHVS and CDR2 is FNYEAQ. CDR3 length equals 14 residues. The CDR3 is CASSATRLTDTQYF. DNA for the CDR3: TGTGCCAGCAGCGCAACAAGATTAACAGATACGCAGTATTTT.

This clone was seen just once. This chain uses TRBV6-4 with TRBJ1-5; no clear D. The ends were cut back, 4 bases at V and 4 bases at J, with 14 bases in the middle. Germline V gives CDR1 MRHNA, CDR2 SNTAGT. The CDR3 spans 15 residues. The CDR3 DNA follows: TGTGCCAGCAGTGGGAGGAGTTGGGGTAATCAGCCCCAGCATTTT. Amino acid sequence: CASSGRSWGNQPQHF.

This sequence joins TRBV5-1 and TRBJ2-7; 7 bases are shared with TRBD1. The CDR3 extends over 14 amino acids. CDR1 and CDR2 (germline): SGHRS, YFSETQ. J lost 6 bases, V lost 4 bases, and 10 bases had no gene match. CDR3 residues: CASSPGQQGREQYF. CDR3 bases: TGCGCCAGCAGCCCGGGACAGCAGGGGCGCGAGCAGTACTTC. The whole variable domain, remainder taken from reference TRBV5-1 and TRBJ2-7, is KAGVTQTPRYLIKTRGQQVTLSCSPISGHRSVSWYQQTPGQGLQFLFEYFSETQRNKGNFPGRFSGRQFSNSRSEMNVSTLELGDSALYLCASSPGQQGREQYFGPGTRLTVT.

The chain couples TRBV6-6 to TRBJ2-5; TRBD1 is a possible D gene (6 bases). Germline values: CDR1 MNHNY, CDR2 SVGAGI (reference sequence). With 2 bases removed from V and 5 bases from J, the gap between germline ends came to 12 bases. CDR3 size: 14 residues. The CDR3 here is CASSYRGWWETQYF. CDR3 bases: TGTGCCAGCAGTTACAGGGGGTGGTGGGAGACCCAGTACTTC.

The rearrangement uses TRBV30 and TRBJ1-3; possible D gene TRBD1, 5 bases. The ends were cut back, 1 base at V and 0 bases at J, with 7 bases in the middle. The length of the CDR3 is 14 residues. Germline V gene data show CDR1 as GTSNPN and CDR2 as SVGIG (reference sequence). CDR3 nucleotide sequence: TGTGCCTGGAGTGGGACACGCTCTGGAAACACCATATATTTT. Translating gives CAWSGTRSGNTIYF.

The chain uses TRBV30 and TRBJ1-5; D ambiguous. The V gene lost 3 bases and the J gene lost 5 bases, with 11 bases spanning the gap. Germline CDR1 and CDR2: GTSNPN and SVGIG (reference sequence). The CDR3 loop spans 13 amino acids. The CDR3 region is CAWREGSHQPQHF. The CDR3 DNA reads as TGTGCCTGGAGGGAGGGTTCCCATCAGCCCCAGCATTTT.

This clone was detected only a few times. CDR3 loop: CASSLDGVPEAFF. The CDR3, as DNA: TGTGCCAGCAGTCTGGACGGGGTGCCTGAAGCTTTCTTT. V and J are TRBV2 and TRBJ1-1; D not resolved. The ends were cut back, 5 bases at V and 6 bases at J, with 13 bases in the middle. The germline V gene encodes CDR1 SNHLY and CDR2 FYNNEI. This CDR3 is built from 13 residues.

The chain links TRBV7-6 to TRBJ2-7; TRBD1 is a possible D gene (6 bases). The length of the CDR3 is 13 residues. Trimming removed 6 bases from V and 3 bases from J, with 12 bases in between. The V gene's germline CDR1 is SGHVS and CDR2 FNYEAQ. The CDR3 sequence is CASSRTGIYEQYF. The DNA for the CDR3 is TGTGCCAGCAGTCGTACAGGGATCTACGAGCAGTACTTC. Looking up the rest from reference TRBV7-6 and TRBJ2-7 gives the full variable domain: GAGVSQSPRYKVTKRGQDVALRCDPISGHVSLYWYRQALGQGPEFLTYFNYEAQQDKSGLPNDRFSAERPEGSISTLTIQRTEQRDSAMYRCASSRTGIYEQYFGPGTRLTVT.

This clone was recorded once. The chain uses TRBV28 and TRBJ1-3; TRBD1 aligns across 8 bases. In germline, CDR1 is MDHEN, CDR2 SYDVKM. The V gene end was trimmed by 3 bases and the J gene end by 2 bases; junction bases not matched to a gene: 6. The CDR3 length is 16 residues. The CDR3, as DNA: TGTGCCAGCAGTTTGGGTGGCAGGGGGCCTGGAAACACCATATATTTT. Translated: CASSLGGRGPGNTIYF.

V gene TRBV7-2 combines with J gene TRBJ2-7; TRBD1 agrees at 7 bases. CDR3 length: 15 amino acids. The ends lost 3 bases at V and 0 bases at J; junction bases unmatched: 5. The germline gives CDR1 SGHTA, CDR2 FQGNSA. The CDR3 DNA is TGTGCCAGCAGCTTGACCGGGACAGTCTCCTACGAGCAGTACTTC. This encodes CASSLTGTVSYEQYF.

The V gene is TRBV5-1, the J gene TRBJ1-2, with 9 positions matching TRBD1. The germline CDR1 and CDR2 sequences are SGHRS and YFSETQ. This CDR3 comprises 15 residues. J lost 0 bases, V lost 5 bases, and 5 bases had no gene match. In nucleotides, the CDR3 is TGCGCCAGCAGTTGGACAGGGGAATCTAACTATGGCTACACCTTC. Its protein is CASSWTGESNYGYTF.

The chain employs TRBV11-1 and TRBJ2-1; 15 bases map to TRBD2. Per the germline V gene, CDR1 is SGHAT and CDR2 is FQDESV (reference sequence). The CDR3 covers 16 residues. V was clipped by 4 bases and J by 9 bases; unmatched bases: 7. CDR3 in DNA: TGTGCCAGCAGCTCCTGGACTAGCGGGGGGGGAAGTGAGCAGTTCTTC. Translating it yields CASSSWTSGGGSEQFF.

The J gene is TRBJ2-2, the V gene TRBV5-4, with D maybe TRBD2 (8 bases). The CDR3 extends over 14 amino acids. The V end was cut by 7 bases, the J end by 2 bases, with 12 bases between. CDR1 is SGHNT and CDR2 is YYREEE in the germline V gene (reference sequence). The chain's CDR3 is CASSGGGNTGELFF. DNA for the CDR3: TGTGCCAGCTCGGGAGGGGGCAACACCGGGGAGCTGTTTTTT.

The CDR3 loop reads CASSTIPSGRAYNEQFF. CDR3 in DNA: TGTGCCAGTAGTACGATTCCTAGCGGGAGAGCCTACAATGAGCAGTTCTTC. This chain joins TRBV19 and TRBJ2-1, with 10 bases fitting TRBD2. Germline loops: CDR1 LNHDA, CDR2 SQIVND (reference sequence). J gave up 2 bases and V 4 bases, and 8 bases lay outside the gene matches. This CDR3 contains 17 residues.

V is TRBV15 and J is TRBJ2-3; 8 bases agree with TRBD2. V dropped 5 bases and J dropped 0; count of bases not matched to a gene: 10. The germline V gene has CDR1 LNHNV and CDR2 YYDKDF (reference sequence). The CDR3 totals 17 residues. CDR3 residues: CATSPSTSGRSTDTQYF. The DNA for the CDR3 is TGTGCCACCAGCCCAAGCACGAGCGGGAGAAGCACAGATACGCAGTATTTT.